A single sample is the source of the 16 T cell receptor beta chains below, sequenced in a study of blood T cells in healthy people across ages. The second PCR ran about 6 to 12 cycles with a sample-barcoded 5' primer and J-beta primers. TCRdb itself ran the 5' RACE reads through MiXCR, one entry per CDR3 protein. The sample records about 1.4 million distinct CDR3 sequences, approximately 59% being singletons. Sequencing was done on a sample of blood. These receptors were obtained from a man between 18 and 35 years old in good health.

This clonotype came up once. The CDR3 bases are TGCGCCAGCAGCCAACGAAGCGGGAGGGCTAATGAGCAGTTCTTC. Protein: CASSQRSGRANEQFF. The J gene is TRBJ2-1, the V gene TRBV5-1; 10 bases are a match to TRBD2. The CDR3 covers 15 residues. V dropped 4 bases and J dropped 7; count of bases not matched to a gene: 8. Germline V gene data show CDR1 as SGHRS and CDR2 as YFSETQ.

V gene TRBV29-1 combines with J gene TRBJ2-7, with 7 bases lining up with TRBD1. The CDR3 loop spans 12 amino acids. J lost 2 bases, V lost 7 bases, and 5 bases had no gene match. The V gene's germline CDR1 is SQVTM and CDR2 ANQGSEA. CDR3 amino acids: CSAGQVAYEQYF. CDR3 in DNA: TGCAGCGCCGGACAGGTCGCCTACGAGCAGTACTTC.

This clonotype was seen a handful of times. The chain has TRBV4-1 and TRBJ2-7; TRBD1 matches at 7 bases. CDR3 length: 17 residues. Germline lookup yields CDR1 MGHRA and CDR2 YSYEKL. Unmatched junction bases numbered 8, after V lost 0 bases and J lost 0 bases. Here the CDR3 reads CASSQDTTTGSSYEQYF. CDR3 nucleotides: TGCGCCAGCAGCCAAGATACCACGACAGGGAGCTCCTACGAGCAGTACTTC.

This chain connects TRBV12-3 or TRBV12-4 to TRBJ1-2; 8 bases match TRBD1. This CDR3 region has 15 residues. V shed 6 bases and J 2 bases; nucleotides not matched to a gene: 8. CDR3 sequence: CASRGQGWGNYGYTF. For the CDR3, the DNA is TGTGCCAGCAGAGGACAGGGCTGGGGAAACTATGGCTACACCTTC.

The chain is built from TRBV6-2 or TRBV6-3 and TRBJ2-7; D unresolved. The CDR3 has 12 residues. CDR1 MNHEY and CDR2 SVGEGT come from the germline V gene. The V end lost 7 bases, the J end lost 0 bases, and 7 bases lay between the germline ends. CDR3 DNA sequence: TGTGCCAGCATAGACTTCTCCTACGAGCAGTACTTC. Protein: CASIDFSYEQYF.

This chain links TRBV7-2 with TRBJ2-1; D is ambiguous. Near its end, the DNA agrees better with TRBJ2-7, so the J call may be wrong. This CDR3 comprises 15 residues. Germline CDR1 is SGHTA and CDR2 is FQGNSA. This chain's CDR3 is CASSLLGFSNYEQYF. For the CDR3, the DNA is TGTGCCAGCAGCTTATTGGGGTTCTCGAACTACGAGCAGTACTTC.

This sequence joins TRBV9 and TRBJ2-6; D may be TRBD2 (5 bases). Between the trimmed V and J ends, which lost 0 bases and 0 bases, there was a span of 7 bases. The germline V gene has CDR1 SGDLS and CDR2 YYNGEE. The CDR3 has 16 amino acids. As DNA, the CDR3 is TGTGCCAGCAGCGTAGTAGGGAGCTCTGGGGCCAACGTCCTGACTTTC. This codes for CASSVVGSSGANVLTF.

The CDR3 region has the DNA TGCAGTGCGCTTCCGGTAGGAGAGGGATGGTATGGCTACACCTTC. The encoded protein is CSALPVGEGWYGYTF. The chain is built from TRBV20-1 and TRBJ1-2; no clear D. The CDR3 consists of 15 residues. Per the germline V gene, CDR1 is DFQATT and CDR2 is SNEGSKA (reference sequence). V dropped 6 bases and J dropped 5 bases, with 22 bases sitting between them.

The sample holds one count of this clonotype. The J gene is TRBJ2-7, the V gene TRBV4-1; D not resolved. Germline-derived CDR1 and CDR2 are MGHRA and YSYEKL. The CDR3 runs 14 residues. Trimming removed 2 bases from V and 4 bases from J, with 12 bases in between. CDR3 loop: CASSQILFRYEQYF. The CDR3 DNA reads as TGCGCCAGCAGCCAAATTTTATTCCGATACGAGCAGTACTTC.

This sequence joins TRBV29-1 and TRBJ2-5, with D perhaps matching TRBD2 (7 bases). CDR1 and CDR2 (germline): SQVTM, ANQGSEA. The ends were cut back, 7 bases at V and 1 base at J, with 13 bases in the middle. This CDR3 contains 13 residues. The CDR3 protein is CSGRGGIQETQYF. The DNA for the CDR3 is TGCAGCGGGAGGGGGGGGATCCAAGAGACCCAGTACTTC.

This chain uses TRBV20-1 with TRBJ2-7; tentatively, D is TRBD1 (6 bases). V lost 3 bases, J lost 4 bases, and 13 bases lay in between. This CDR3 comprises 13 residues. Germline values: CDR1 DFQATT, CDR2 SNEGSKA (reference sequence). CDR3 DNA sequence: TGCAGTGCTAGCGGGTCAGGGGAATACGAGCAGTACTTC. Protein: CSASGSGEYEQYF.

This clonotype occurred a few times. This chain links TRBV4-1 with TRBJ2-4; 9 bases align to TRBD1. The last part of the DNA fits TRBJ2-7 better; the J call may be wrong. From germline, CDR1 is MGHRA and CDR2 YSYEKL. The CDR3 length is 19 residues. CDR3 nucleotides: TGCGCCAGCAGCCAAGAATCTGACAAATTCGGGACAGGGTTCTACGAGCAGTACTTC. Translating it yields CASSQESDKFGTGFYEQYF.

The chain joins TRBV4-1 to TRBJ2-7; 7 bases line up with TRBD2. Germline-derived CDR1 and CDR2 are MGHRA and YSYEKL. The J segment lost 0 bases and the V segment lost 3 bases, leaving 8 bases of the junction unmatched. The CDR3 runs to 16 residues. CDR3: CASSHQLARRSYEQYF. As DNA, the CDR3 is TGCGCCAGCAGCCATCAACTAGCGCGGCGCTCCTACGAGCAGTACTTC.

This clonotype has just a few counts. The chain couples TRBV20-1 to TRBJ2-3; TRBD2 agrees at 9 bases. V lost 3 bases, J lost 6 bases, and 10 bases stayed unmatched. The CDR3 sequence is 15 residues long. Germline V lookup: CDR1 DFQATT, CDR2 SNEGSKA (reference sequence). The CDR3 region is CSASAIAGDGDTQYF. In DNA, the CDR3 is TGCAGTGCTAGCGCCATAGCGGGGGATGGGGATACGCAGTATTTT.

The rearrangement links TRBV3-1 to TRBJ2-7; TRBD2 matches at 7 bases. V lost 4 bases and J lost 3; bases outside the gene matches: 6. The CDR3 is 14 amino acids. Germline loops: CDR1 LGHDT, CDR2 YNNKEL (reference sequence). This chain's CDR3 is CASSPWEGDYEQYF. The CDR3 nucleotides are TGTGCCAGCAGCCCCTGGGAGGGAGACTACGAGCAGTACTTC.

The chain has TRBV29-1 and TRBJ2-5; no firm D call. Per the germline V gene, CDR1 is SQVTM and CDR2 is ANQGSEA. V was shortened by 3 bases and J by 2 bases, with 10 bases between the two germline ends. The CDR3 totals 13 residues. CDR3 sequence: CSVDPDTQETQYF. The DNA for the CDR3 is TGCAGCGTTGATCCCGACACGCAAGAGACCCAGTACTTC.